Listed here are 3 T cell receptor beta chains from one sample, sequenced in a study of T cells after yellow fever vaccination. One entry per CDR3 protein results from TCRdb running MiXCR on the 5' RACE reads. The sample contains 450,000 to 600,000 distinct CDR3 sequences, 17% of which appear only once. The input for sequencing was PBMCs, taken 5 days after the first yellow fever vaccination. The receptors come from a man between 18 and 35 years old who received the YFV17D yellow fever vaccine.

This chain connects TRBV5-4 to TRBJ2-5, with 9 bases aligning to TRBD2. CDR1 is SGHNT and CDR2 is YYREEE in the germline V gene (reference sequence). The CDR3 spans 15 residues. V trimming: 7 bases; J trimming: 3 bases; junction bases outside the gene matches: 10. The CDR3 region is CASAPRGTSKETQYF. The CDR3 DNA reads TGTGCCAGCGCCCCCCGGGGGACTAGCAAAGAGACCCAGTACTTC. Variable domain in full (rest from reference TRBV5-4 and TRBJ2-5): ETGVTQSPTHLIKTRGQQVTLRCSSQSGHNTVSWYQQALGQGPQFIFQYYREEENGRGNFPPRFSGLQFPNYSSELNVNALELDDSALYLCASAPRGTSKETQYFGPGTRLLVL.

This clonotype was observed a handful of times. The chain employs TRBV4-2 and TRBJ2-7; D gene uncertain. CDR1 and CDR2 from the germline V gene are LGHNA and YNFKEQ. Trimming stripped 0 bases from V and 7 bases from J, with 13 bases between. This CDR3 comprises 14 residues. DNA of the CDR3: TGTGCCAGCAGCCAAGAATTAGGGTCTTGGGAGCAGTACTTC. Its translation: CASSQELGSWEQYF.

The chain couples TRBV7-2 to TRBJ1-2, with D possibly TRBD1 on 5 matching bases. This CDR3 has 13 residues. Germline CDR1 reads SGHTA; CDR2 reads FQGNSA. Trimming cost V 3 bases and J 4 bases, with 9 bases left between them. The CDR3 loop reads CASSLSQGYGYTF. CDR3 nucleotide sequence: TGTGCCAGCAGCTTGAGCCAGGGCTATGGCTACACCTTC.